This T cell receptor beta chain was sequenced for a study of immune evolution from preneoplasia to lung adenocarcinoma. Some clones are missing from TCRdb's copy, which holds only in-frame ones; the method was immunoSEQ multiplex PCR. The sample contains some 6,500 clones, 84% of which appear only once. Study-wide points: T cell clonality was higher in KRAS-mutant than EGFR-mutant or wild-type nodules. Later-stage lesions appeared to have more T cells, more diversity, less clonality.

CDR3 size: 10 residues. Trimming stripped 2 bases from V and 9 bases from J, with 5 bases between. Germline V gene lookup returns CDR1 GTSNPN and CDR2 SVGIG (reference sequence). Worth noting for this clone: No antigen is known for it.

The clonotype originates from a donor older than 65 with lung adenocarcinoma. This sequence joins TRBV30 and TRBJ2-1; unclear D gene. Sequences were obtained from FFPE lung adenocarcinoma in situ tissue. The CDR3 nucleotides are TGTGCCTGGAGTTCAGTTGAGCAGTTCTTC. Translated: CAWSSVEQFF.